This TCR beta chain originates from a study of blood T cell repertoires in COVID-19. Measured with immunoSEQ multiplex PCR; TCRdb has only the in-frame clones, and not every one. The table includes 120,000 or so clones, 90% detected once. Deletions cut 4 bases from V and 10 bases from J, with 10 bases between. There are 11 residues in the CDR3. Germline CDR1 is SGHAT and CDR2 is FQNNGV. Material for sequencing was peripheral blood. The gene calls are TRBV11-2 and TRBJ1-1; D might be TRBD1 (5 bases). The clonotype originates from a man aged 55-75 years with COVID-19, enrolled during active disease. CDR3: CASSSQGTAFF. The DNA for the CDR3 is TGTGCCAGCAGCTCCCAGGGTACAGCTTTCTTT.